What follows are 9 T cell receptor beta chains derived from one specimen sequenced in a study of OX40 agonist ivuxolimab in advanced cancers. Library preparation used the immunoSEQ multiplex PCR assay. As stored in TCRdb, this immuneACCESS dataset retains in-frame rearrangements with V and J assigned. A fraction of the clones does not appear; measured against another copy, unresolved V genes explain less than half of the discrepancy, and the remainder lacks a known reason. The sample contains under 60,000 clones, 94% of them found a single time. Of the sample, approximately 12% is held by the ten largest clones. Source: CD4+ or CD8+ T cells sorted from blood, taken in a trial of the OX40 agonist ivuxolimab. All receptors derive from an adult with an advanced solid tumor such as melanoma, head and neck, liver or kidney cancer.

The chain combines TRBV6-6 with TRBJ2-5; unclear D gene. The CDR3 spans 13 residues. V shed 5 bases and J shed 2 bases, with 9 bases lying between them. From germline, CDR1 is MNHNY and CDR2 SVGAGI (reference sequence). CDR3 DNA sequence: TGTGCCAGCAGTCCCTCGAGGCAAGAGACCCAGTACTTC. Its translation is CASSPSRQETQYF.

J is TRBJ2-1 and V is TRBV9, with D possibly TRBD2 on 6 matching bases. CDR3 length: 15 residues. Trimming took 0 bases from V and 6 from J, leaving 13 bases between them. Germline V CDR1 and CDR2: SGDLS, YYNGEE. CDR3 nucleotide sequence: TGTGCCAGCAGCGTAGCGGAGGGAGCGGGCAATGAGCAGTTCTTC. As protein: CASSVAEGAGNEQFF.

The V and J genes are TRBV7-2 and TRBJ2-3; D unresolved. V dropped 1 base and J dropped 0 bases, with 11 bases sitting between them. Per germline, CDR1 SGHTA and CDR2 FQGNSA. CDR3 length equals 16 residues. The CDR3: CASSLVVWVSTDTQYF. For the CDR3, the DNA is TGTGCCAGCAGCTTAGTCGTCTGGGTTAGCACAGATACGCAGTATTTT.

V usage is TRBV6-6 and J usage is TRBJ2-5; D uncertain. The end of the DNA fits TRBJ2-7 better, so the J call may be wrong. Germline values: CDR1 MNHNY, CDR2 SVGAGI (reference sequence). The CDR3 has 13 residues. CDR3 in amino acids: CASSQEPSYEQYF. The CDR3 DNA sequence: TGTGCCAGCAGTCAGGAACCCTCCTACGAGCAGTACTTC.

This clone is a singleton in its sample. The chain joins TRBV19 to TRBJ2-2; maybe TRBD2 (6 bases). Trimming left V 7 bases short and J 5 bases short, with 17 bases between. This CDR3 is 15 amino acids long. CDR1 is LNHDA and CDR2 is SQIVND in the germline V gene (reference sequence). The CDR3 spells CASTSLREVTGELFF. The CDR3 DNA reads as TGTGCCAGTACCTCTTTAAGGGAGGTAACCGGGGAGCTGTTTTTT.

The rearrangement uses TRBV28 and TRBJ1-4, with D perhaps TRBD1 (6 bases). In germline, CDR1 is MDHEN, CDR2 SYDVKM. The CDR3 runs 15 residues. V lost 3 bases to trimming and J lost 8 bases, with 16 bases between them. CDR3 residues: CASSFSSGVLEKLFF. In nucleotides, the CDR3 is TGTGCCAGCAGTTTCAGTTCAGGGGTCCTGGAAAAACTGTTTTTT.

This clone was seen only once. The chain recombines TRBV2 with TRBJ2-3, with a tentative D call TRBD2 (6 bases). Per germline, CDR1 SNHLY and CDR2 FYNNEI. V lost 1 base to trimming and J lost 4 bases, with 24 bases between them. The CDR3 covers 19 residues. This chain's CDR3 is CASSEEGVGTGALPDTQYF. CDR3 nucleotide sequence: TGTGCCAGCAGTGAAGAGGGTGTTGGGACGGGAGCTCTCCCAGATACGCAGTATTTT.

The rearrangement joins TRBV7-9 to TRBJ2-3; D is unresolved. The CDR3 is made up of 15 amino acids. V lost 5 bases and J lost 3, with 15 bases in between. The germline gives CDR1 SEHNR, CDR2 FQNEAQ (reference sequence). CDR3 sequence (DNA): TGTGCCAGCAGCACATACAAGGATGGGACAGATACGCAGTATTTT. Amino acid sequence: CASSTYKDGTDTQYF.

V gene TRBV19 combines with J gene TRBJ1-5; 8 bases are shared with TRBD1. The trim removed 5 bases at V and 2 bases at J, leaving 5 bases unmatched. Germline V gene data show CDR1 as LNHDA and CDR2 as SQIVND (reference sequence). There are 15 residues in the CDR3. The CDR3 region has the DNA TGTGCCAGTAGTTCTCAGGACAGGGGCAATCAGCCCCAGCATTTT. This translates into CASSSQDRGNQPQHF.